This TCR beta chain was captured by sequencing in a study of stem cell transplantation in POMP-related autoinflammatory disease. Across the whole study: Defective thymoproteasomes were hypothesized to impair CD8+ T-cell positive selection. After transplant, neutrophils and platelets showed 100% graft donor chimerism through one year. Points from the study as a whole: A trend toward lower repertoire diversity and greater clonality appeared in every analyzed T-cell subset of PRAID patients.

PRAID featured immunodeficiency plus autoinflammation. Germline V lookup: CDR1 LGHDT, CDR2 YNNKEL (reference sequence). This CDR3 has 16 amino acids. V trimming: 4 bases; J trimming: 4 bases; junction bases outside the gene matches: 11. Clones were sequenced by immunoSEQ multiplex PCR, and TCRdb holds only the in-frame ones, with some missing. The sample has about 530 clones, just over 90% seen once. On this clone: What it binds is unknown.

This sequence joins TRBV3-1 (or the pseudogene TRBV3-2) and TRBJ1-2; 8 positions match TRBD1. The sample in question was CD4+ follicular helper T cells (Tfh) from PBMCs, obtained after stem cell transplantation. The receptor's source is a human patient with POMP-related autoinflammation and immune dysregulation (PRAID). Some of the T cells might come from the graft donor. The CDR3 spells CASSPSGQGAIYGYTF. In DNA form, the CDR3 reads TGTGCCAGCAGCCCAAGCGGCCAGGGGGCCATCTATGGCTACACCTTC.